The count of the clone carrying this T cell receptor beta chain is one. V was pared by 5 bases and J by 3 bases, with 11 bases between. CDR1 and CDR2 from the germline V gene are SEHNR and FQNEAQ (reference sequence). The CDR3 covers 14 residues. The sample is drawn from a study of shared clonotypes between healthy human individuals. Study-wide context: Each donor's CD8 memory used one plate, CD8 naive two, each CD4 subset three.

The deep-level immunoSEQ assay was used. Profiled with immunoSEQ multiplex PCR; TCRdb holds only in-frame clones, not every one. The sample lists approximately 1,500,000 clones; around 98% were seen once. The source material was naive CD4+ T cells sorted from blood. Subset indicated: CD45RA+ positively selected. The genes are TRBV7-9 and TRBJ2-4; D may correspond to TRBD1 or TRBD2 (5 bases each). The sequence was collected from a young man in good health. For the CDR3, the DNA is TGTGCCAGCAGCGACAGTGGGGGCAAAAACATTCAGTACTTC. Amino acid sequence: CASSDSGGKNIQYF.